The 5 T cell receptor beta chains below all came from one sample that was sequenced in a study of T cell responses to AZD1222 COVID-19 vaccine. Repertoires were generated with immunoSEQ multiplex PCR, while TCRdb's copy carries only in-frame clones and drops some. The table has some 190,000 clones, 94% seen once. Sequenced here: peripheral blood, sampled 28 days after the second dose of the MenACWY control vaccine. The origin of the receptors is an adult who received the MenACWY meningococcal vaccine as a control.

This clone was picked up one time. This CDR3 is CASRTTGEVPGEQYF. CDR3 bases: TGTGCCAGCAGAACCACGGGGGAGGTACCGGGGGAGCAGTACTTC. The chain uses TRBV28 and TRBJ2-7, with TRBD2 as a possible D gene (6 bases). CDR3 length: 15 amino acids. CDR1 MDHEN and CDR2 SYDVKM come from the germline V gene. The germline V and J ends were trimmed by 6 bases and 7 bases, with 22 bases remaining between them.

This chain joins TRBV10-3 and TRBJ2-3; D is unclear. CDR1 ENHRY and CDR2 SYGVKD come from the germline V gene. The CDR3 has 15 residues. V was cut by 5 bases and J by 1 base, with 13 bases left in between. The CDR3 coding sequence is TGTGCCATCAGTCGATCCGTGGGTCGCACAGATACGCAGTATTTT. Its protein is CAISRSVGRTDTQYF.

This chain joins TRBV14 and TRBJ1-2; 9 bases agree with TRBD1. V lost 3 bases and J lost 7; bases outside the gene matches: 9. CDR3 length: 15 amino acids. Per germline, CDR1 SGHDN and CDR2 FVKESK. In DNA form, the CDR3 reads TGTGCCAGCAGCCATGAGACAGGGGGTTTCGGTGGCTACACCTTC. It translates to CASSHETGGFGGYTF.

The chain carries TRBV30 and TRBJ2-2; 11 bases match TRBD2. The CDR3 loop spans 14 amino acids. The germline CDR1 and CDR2 sequences are GTSNPN and SVGIG (reference sequence). V dropped 7 bases and J dropped 4; count of bases not matched to a gene: 5. The CDR3 region is CASATSGGTGELFF. DNA for the CDR3: TGTGCCTCAGCAACTAGCGGGGGCACCGGGGAGCTGTTTTTT.

This clone was recorded only once. This CDR3 is CASSLDRLKSTDTQYF. The CDR3 DNA reads TGTGCCAGCAGCTTGGACAGACTTAAGAGCACAGATACGCAGTATTTT. The chain couples TRBV7-9 to TRBJ2-3, with D possibly matching TRBD1 (6 bases). Germline V gene lookup returns CDR1 SEHNR and CDR2 FQNEAQ (reference sequence). This CDR3 is built from 16 residues. V gave up 3 bases and J gave up 0 bases, with 13 bases separating them. Filled out from reference TRBV7-9 and TRBJ2-3, the complete variable domain reads DTGVSQNPRHKITKRGQNVTFRCDPISEHNRLYWYRQTLGQGPEFLTYFQNEAQLEKSRLLSDRFSAERPKGSFSTLEIQRTEQGDSAMYLCASSLDRLKSTDTQYFGPGTRLTVL.